This T cell receptor beta chain comes out of a study of metastatic and nonmetastatic thyroid tumors. TCRdb re-analyzed the PCR reads using MiXCR. The profile shows thousands of clones, over 20% of them singletons. V shed 0 bases and J shed 17 bases, with 26 bases lying between them. Germline V gene sequence: CDR1 DFQATT, CDR2 SNEGSKA (reference sequence). The CDR3 consists of 16 residues. No patient had received any treatment before thyroid surgery. V gene TRBV20-1 combines with J gene TRBJ2-6; tentatively, D is TRBD1 (6 bases). This sequence originates from a female donor with papillary thyroid cancer or a benign thyroid nodule (not recorded which). Some clones in this sample may be carry-over from other donors' samples. The sequencing sample was made of adjacent normal tissue. The CDR3 sequence is CSARERGVPGDKVMTF. The CDR3, as DNA: TGCAGTGCTAGAGAGAGAGGGGTACCTGGGGACAAAGTCATGACTTTC.